This T cell receptor beta chain was sequenced for a study of T-cell memory formation after mild COVID-19. Study findings and constraints: The pre-infection memory compartment contained some responding clones, suggesting cross-reactive memory joined. Confirmation was lacking for SARS-CoV-2 specificity of second-wave clones that peaked on day 37.

Worth noting for this clonotype: As yet, its antigen is unknown.

The length of the CDR3 is 16 residues. Germline-derived CDR1 and CDR2 are SGHTA and FQGNSA. The trim removed 4 bases at V and 0 bases at J, leaving 1 base unmatched. With constant-segment primers, 5'RACE yielded cDNA libraries of TCR alpha and TCR beta that carried sample barcodes and UMIs. TCRdb reprocessed the 5' RACE reads with MiXCR, giving one entry per CDR3 protein. Counted here are under 650,000 distinct CDR3 sequences, 15% to 20% occurring once; the ten biggest clones make up around 12%. The receptor comes from an adult woman who had mild COVID-19 (a few samples of this study predate the infection). Cell type and time point are not known. The specimen was PBMCs or a T cell subset sorted from them (not recorded which). The genes are TRBV7-2 and TRBJ2-2; 11 positions agree with TRBD2. DNA of the CDR3: TGTGCCAGCAGCTCACTAGCGGGGGCGAACACCGGGGAGCTGTTTTTT. Residues: CASSSLAGANTGELFF.